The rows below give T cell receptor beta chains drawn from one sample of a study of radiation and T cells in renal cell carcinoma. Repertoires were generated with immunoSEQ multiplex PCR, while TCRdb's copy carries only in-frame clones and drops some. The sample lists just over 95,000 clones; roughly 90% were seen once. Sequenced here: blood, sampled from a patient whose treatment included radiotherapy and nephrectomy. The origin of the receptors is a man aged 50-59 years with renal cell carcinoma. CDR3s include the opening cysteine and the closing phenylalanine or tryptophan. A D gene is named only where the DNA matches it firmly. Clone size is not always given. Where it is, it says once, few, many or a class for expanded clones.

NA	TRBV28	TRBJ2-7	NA	TGTGCCAGCAGCTCCCCCCAGGGACCCTACGAGCAGTACTTC	CASSSPQGPYEQYF
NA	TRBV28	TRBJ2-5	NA	TGTGCCAGCAGTTCACAGGGTACGGAGACCCAGTACTTC	CASSSQGTETQYF
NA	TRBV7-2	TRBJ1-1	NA	TGTGCCAGCAGCTTATTAGGGGTAGGGTACACTGAAGCTTTCTTT	CASSLLGVGYTEAFF
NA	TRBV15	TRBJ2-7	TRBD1	TGTGCCACCAGCAGAGAGGGACAGCCCTACGAGCAGTACTTC	CATSREGQPYEQYF
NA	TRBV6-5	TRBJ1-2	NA	TGTGCCAGCAGTTACTCGATCCCCGGGCCGAGGGATGGCTACACCTTC	CASSYSIPGPRDGYTF
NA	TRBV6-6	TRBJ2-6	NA	TGTGCCAGCAGCCAGGGAACCGTCCTGACTTTC	CASSQGTVLTF
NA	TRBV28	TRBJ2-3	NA	TGTGCCAGCAGTTTAATTGTGGGCCTGACGGGCACAGATACGCAGTATTTT	CASSLIVGLTGTDTQYF
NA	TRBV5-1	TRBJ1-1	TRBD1	TGCGCCAGCAGCTCATATTCAGGGGGGAACACTGAAGCTTTCTTT	CASSSYSGGNTEAFF
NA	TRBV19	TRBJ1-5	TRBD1	TGTGCCAGCCGGGACAGGGTCGGGCAGCCCCAGCATTTT	CASRDRVGQPQHF
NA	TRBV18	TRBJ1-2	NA	TGTGCCAGCTCTGCCGGCAGAGACTATGGCTACACCTTC	CASSAGRDYGYTF
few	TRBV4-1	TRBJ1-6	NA	TGCGCCAGCAGCCAAGAGGGGCAGGGTGCTTCACCCCTCCACTTT	CASSQEGQGASPLHF
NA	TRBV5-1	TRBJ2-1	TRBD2	TGCGCCAGCAGCTTGACTAGCGGGTCCTACAATGAGCAGTTCTTC	CASSLTSGSYNEQFF
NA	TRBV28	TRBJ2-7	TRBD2	TGTGCCAGCAGTGCTAGCGGGAGGGCCCCGTACTTC	CASSASGRAPYF
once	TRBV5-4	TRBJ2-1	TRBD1	TGTGCCAGCAGGCCCGGGACAGAACTGGTTGAGCAGTTCTTC	CASRPGTELVEQFF
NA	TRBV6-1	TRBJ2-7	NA	TGTGCCAGCAGTGGAAGCATAGGAACCTACGAGCAGTACTTC	CASSGSIGTYEQYF
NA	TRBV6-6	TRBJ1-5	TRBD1	TGTGCCAGCAGTTACACAGGGGGCGTCGGTCAGCCCCAGCATTTT	CASSYTGGVGQPQHF
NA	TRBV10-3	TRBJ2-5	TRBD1	TGTGCCACCGGGACAGGGGTAGAGACCCAGTACTTC	CATGTGVETQYF
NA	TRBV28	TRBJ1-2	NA	TGTGCCAGCAGCACTACCCAGACAGAAATTAACTATGGCTACACCTTC	CASSTTQTEINYGYTF
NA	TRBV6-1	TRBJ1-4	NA	TGTGCCAGCAGTGATGGGCAGGGACATGAAAAACTGTTTTTT	CASSDGQGHEKLFF
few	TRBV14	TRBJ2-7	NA	TGTGCCAGCAGTCTGGGGGGCAGGACCTACGAGCAGTACTTC	CASSLGGRTYEQYF
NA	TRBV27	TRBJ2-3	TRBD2	TGTGCCAGCAGTTTAAGGTGGACTAGCGGGGGGGCCGTGGGCACAGATACGCAGTATTTT	CASSLRWTSGGAVGTDTQYF
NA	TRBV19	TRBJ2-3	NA	TGTGCCAGTAGATCGGACTCAGGGACAGATACGCAGTATTTT	CASRSDSGTDTQYF
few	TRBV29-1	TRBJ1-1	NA	TGCAGCGCTGGAGGACGGGAGAACACTGAAGCTTTCTTT	CSAGGRENTEAFF
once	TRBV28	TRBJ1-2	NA	TGTGCCAGCAGTTTATCGATAGTTGACTATGGCTACACCTTC	CASSLSIVDYGYTF
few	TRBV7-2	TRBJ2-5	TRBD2	TGTGCCAGCAGCTTAGGACTAGCGGGAGGCCGAGAGACCCAGTACTTC	CASSLGLAGGRETQYF
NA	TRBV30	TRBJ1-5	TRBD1	TGTGCCTGGAGTGATAAGGGGGCCGGGCAGCCCCAGCATTTT	CAWSDKGAGQPQHF
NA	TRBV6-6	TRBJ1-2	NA	TGTGCCAGCAGTTACGTCCAGGGGCCGGACTATGGCTACACCTTC	CASSYVQGPDYGYTF
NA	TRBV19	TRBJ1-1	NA	TGTGCCAGTAGTCGAAGAAAGACAGTCACTGAAGCTTTCTTT	CASSRRKTVTEAFF
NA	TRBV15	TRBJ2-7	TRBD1	TGTGCCACCAGCAGAGATGAGTTAGGGACAGGGGACTACGAGCAGTACTTC	CATSRDELGTGDYEQYF
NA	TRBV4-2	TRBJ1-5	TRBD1	TGTGCCAGCAGCCAAGCGAGACAGGGGATCAGTCAGCCCCAGCATTTT	CASSQARQGISQPQHF
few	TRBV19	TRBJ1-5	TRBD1	TGTGCCACCCGAGGGACAGGGTTTAGTCAGCCCCAGCATTTT	CATRGTGFSQPQHF
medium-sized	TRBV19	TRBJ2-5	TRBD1	TGTGCCAGTAGTCCGCGGACAGGGGTGTATGAGACCCAGTACTTC	CASSPRTGVYETQYF
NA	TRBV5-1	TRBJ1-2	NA	TGCGCCAGCAGCTTGGGGACGGGGGGCTATGGCTACACCTTC	CASSLGTGGYGYTF
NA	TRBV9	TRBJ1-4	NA	TGTGCCAGCAGCTTACGCCGGGGTTATAATGAAAAACTGTTTTTT	CASSLRRGYNEKLFF
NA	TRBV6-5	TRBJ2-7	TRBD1	TGTGCCAGCAGTCCCGGGGGACAGGGAACGGCCGAGCAGTACTTC	CASSPGGQGTAEQYF
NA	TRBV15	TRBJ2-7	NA	TGTGCCACCAAAACGGGAAGCTCCTACGAGCAGTACTTC	CATKTGSSYEQYF
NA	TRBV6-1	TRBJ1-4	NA	TGTGCCAGCAGTGAAGCAGGGCGAGCGAGTGAAAAACTGTTTTTT	CASSEAGRASEKLFF
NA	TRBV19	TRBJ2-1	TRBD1	TGTGCCAGTAGTATGGGACAGGGGGCCTACAATGAGCAGTTCTTC	CASSMGQGAYNEQFF
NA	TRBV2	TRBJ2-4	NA	TGTGCCAGCAGCAAGGACCCTGGCTTAGCCAAAAACATTCAGTACTTC	CASSKDPGLAKNIQYF
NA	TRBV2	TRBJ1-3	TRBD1	TGTGCCAGCAGGGAGGACAGGGGAAACACCATATATTTT	CASREDRGNTIYF
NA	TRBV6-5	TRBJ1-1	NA	TGTGCCAGCAGTTACGGGGGGGGTAAGACTGAAGCTTTCTTT	CASSYGGGKTEAFF
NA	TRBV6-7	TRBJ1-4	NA	TGTGCCAGCAGTCCCAGGAGGGAAGCTAATGAAAAACTGTTTTTT	CASSPRREANEKLFF
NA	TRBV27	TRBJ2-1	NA	TGTGCCAGCAGTTTGAAGGGTCCCGCTTCCTACAATGAGCAGTTCTTC	CASSLKGPASYNEQFF
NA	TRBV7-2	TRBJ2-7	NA	TGTGCCAGCAGCTTCGACCAGGGATTCGGATACGAGCAGTACTTC	CASSFDQGFGYEQYF
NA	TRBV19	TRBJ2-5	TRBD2	TGTGCCAGTAGTAAGACTAGCGGGGGGGCCTTAGCGGAGACCCAGTACTTC	CASSKTSGGALAETQYF
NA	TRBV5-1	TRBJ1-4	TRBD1	TGCGCCAGCAGCTTAGGACAGGGGGCGACTGAAAAACTGTTTTTT	CASSLGQGATEKLFF
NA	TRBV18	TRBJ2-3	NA	TGTGCCAGCTCCCCACCTAGCACAGATACGCAGTATTTT	CASSPPSTDTQYF
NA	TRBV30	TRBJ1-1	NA	TGTGCCTCTCCAGGGAGGGATGCCACTGAAGCTTTCTTT	CASPGRDATEAFF